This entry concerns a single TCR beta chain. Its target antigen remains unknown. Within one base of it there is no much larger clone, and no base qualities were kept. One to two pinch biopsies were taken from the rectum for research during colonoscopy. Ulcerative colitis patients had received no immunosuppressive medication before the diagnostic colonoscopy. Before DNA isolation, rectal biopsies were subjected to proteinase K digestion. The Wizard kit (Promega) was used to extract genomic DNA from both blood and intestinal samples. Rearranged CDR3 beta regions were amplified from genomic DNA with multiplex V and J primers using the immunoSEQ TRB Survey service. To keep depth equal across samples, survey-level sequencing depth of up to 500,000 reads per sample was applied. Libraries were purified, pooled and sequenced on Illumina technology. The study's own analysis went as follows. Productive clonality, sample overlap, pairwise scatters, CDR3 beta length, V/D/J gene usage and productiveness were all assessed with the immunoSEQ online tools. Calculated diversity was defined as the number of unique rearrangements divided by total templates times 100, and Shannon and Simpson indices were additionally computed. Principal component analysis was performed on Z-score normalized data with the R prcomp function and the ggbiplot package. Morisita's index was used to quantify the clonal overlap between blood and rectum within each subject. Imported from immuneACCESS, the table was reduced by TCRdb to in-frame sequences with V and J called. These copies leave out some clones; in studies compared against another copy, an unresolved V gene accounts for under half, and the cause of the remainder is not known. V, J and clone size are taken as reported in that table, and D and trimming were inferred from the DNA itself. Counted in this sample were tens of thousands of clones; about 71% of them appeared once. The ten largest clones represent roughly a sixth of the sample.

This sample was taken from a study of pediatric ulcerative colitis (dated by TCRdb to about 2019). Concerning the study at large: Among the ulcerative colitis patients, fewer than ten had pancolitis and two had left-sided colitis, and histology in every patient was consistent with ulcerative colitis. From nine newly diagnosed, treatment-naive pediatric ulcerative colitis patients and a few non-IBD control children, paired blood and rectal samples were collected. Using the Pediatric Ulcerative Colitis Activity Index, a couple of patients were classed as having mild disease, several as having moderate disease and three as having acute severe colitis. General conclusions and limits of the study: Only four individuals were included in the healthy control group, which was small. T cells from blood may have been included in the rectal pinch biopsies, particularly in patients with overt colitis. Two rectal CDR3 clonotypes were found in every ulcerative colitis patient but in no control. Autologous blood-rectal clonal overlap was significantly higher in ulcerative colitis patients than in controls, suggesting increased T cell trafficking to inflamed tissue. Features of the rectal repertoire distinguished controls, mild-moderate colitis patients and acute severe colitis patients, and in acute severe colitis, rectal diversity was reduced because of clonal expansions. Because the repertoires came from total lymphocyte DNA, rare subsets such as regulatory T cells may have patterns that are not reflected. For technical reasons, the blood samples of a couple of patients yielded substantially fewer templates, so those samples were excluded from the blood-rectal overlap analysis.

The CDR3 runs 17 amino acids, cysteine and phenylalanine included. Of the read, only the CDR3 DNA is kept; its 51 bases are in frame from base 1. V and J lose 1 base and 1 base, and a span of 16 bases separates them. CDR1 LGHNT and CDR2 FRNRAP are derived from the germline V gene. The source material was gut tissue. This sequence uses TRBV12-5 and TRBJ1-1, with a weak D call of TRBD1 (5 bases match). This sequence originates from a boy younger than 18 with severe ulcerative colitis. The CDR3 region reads CASGLAHRGGRNTEAFF. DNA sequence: TGTGCTAGTGGTTTGGCCCACCGGGGGGGAAGGAACACTGAAGCTTTCTTT.